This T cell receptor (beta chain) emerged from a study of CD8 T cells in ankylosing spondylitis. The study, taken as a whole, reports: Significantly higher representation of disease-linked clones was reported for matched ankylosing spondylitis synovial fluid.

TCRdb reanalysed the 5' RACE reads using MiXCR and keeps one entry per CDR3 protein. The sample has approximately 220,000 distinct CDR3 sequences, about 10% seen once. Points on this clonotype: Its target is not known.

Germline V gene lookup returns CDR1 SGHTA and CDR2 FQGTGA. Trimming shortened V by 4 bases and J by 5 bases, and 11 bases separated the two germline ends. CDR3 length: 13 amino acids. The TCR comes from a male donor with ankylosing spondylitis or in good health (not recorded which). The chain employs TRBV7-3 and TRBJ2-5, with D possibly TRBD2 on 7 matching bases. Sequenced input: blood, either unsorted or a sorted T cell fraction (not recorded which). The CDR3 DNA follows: TGTGCCAGCAGCTCGGGGGGCTGGGAGACCCAGTACTTC. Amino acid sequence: CASSSGGWETQYF.